This is a list of T cell receptor beta chains from one sample in a study of T cell responses to AZD1222 COVID-19 vaccine. Produced via immunoSEQ multiplex PCR; TCRdb's table is partial and in-frame only. This repertoire shows 90,000 to 120,000 clones, about 86% found once; its top ten account for roughly 3%. This sample comprised peripheral blood, obtained on day 0 of AZD1222 vaccination. These receptors came from an adult in good health. CDR3s include the opening cysteine and the closing phenylalanine or tryptophan. Fields, in order: CDR3 DNA, CDR3 protein, J gene, clone size, V gene, D gene. The D gene is left open where the match is weak. Where a row states a size, it is once, few, many or the class of an expanded clone; other rows omit it.

CDR3 DNA: TGTGCCACCGGGTTAGGGGATACTGGAAACACCATATATTTT; CDR3 protein: CATGLGDTGNTIYF; J gene: TRBJ1-3; clone size: .; V gene: TRBV10-3; D gene: .
CDR3 DNA: TGTGCCAGCAGCTATCATCCTTGGGACCAAGGTGGACAAGATACGCAGTATTTT; CDR3 protein: CASSYHPWDQGGQDTQYF; J gene: TRBJ2-3; clone size: .; V gene: TRBV11-3; D gene: .
CDR3 DNA: TGTGCCAGCAGTGACCTCGGACAGCTACAAGAGACCCAGTACTTC; CDR3 protein: CASSDLGQLQETQYF; J gene: TRBJ2-5; clone size: .; V gene: TRBV6-1; D gene: .
CDR3 DNA: TGTGCCAGCAGCCCCACCCCAGGGGGCGGAGGAGCTTTCTTT; CDR3 protein: CASSPTPGGGGAFF; J gene: TRBJ1-1; clone size: .; V gene: TRBV7-2; D gene: TRBD1
CDR3 DNA: TGTGCCAGCAGCTCCTCAATCGACAGCTTTTCCTACGAGCAGTACTTC; CDR3 protein: CASSSSIDSFSYEQYF; J gene: TRBJ2-7; clone size: .; V gene: TRBV6-6; D gene: .
CDR3 DNA: TGCGCCAGCAGTCTCCAAGCCCTTTACAATGAGCAGTTCTTC; CDR3 protein: CASSLQALYNEQFF; J gene: TRBJ2-1; clone size: .; V gene: TRBV5-1; D gene: .
CDR3 DNA: TGTGCCAGCAGACAAAACGGGGCCCTCCGGGGGGAGCTGTTTTTT; CDR3 protein: CASRQNGALRGELFF; J gene: TRBJ2-2; clone size: .; V gene: TRBV11-2; D gene: .
CDR3 DNA: TGTGCCAGCTCACCCCTCCTGCTACAGGGTTCCTATGGCTACACCTTC; CDR3 protein: CASSPLLLQGSYGYTF; J gene: TRBJ1-2; clone size: .; V gene: TRBV18; D gene: .
CDR3 DNA: TGTGCCAGCAGTGAACGGTTCGGAGGCGGGGCCACCACTGAAGCTTTCTTT; CDR3 protein: CASSERFGGGATTEAFF; J gene: TRBJ1-1; clone size: .; V gene: TRBV25-1; D gene: .
CDR3 DNA: TGTGCCACCATCCCCGTTAAGCATTACTTC; CDR3 protein: CATIPVKHYF; J gene: TRBJ2-7; clone size: .; V gene: TRBV6-5; D gene: .
CDR3 DNA: TGTGCCAGCAGTCCAGAGGGACAGATGAACTATGGCTACACCTTC; CDR3 protein: CASSPEGQMNYGYTF; J gene: TRBJ1-2; clone size: .; V gene: TRBV28; D gene: TRBD1
CDR3 DNA: TGTGCCAGCAGTGAAGGGGGAAACAGATACGAGCAGTACTTC; CDR3 protein: CASSEGGNRYEQYF; J gene: TRBJ2-7; clone size: .; V gene: TRBV6-1; D gene: .
CDR3 DNA: TGTGCCAGCAGTTCCACCGGGACAGGGTTTGAGCAGTACTTC; CDR3 protein: CASSSTGTGFEQYF; J gene: TRBJ2-7; clone size: few; V gene: TRBV27; D gene: TRBD1
CDR3 DNA: TGTGCCAGTAGTACCACAGGGGACTATGGCTACACCTTC; CDR3 protein: CASSTTGDYGYTF; J gene: TRBJ1-2; clone size: .; V gene: TRBV19; D gene: TRBD1
CDR3 DNA: TGTGCCAGCAGTTACGGGGCAGGGGGAGAACAAGAGACCCAGTACTTC; CDR3 protein: CASSYGAGGEQETQYF; J gene: TRBJ2-5; clone size: once; V gene: TRBV6-5; D gene: TRBD1
CDR3 DNA: TGCAGCGCCACCGGGGGGGCCGGGGATCAGCCCCAGCATTTT; CDR3 protein: CSATGGAGDQPQHF; J gene: TRBJ1-5; clone size: .; V gene: TRBV29-1; D gene: .
CDR3 DNA: TGTGCCAGCAGCCCCGACAGGACCGTCTCTGGAAACACCATATATTTT; CDR3 protein: CASSPDRTVSGNTIYF; J gene: TRBJ1-3; clone size: .; V gene: TRBV9; D gene: .
CDR3 DNA: TGTGCCAGCACTTGGGAGGCCGGGGAGCTGTTTTTT; CDR3 protein: CASTWEAGELFF; J gene: TRBJ2-2; clone size: .; V gene: TRBV12-3/TRBV12-4; D gene: .
CDR3 DNA: TGTGCCAGCTCACGGGGGGCCCCCCACTACGAGCAGTACTTC; CDR3 protein: CASSRGAPHYEQYF; J gene: TRBJ2-7; clone size: .; V gene: TRBV18; D gene: .
CDR3 DNA: TGTGCCAGCAGTTTATATCAGGACGTGAACACTGAAGCTTTCTTT; CDR3 protein: CASSLYQDVNTEAFF; J gene: TRBJ1-1; clone size: .; V gene: TRBV28; D gene: .
CDR3 DNA: TGTGCCAGTAGTATTCAGGGTGGTGGCCAGCCCCAGCATTTT; CDR3 protein: CASSIQGGGQPQHF; J gene: TRBJ1-5; clone size: .; V gene: TRBV19; D gene: .
CDR3 DNA: TGCGCCAGCAGCTCGACAGGGGACTATGGCTACACCTTC; CDR3 protein: CASSSTGDYGYTF; J gene: TRBJ1-2; clone size: few; V gene: TRBV5-1; D gene: TRBD1